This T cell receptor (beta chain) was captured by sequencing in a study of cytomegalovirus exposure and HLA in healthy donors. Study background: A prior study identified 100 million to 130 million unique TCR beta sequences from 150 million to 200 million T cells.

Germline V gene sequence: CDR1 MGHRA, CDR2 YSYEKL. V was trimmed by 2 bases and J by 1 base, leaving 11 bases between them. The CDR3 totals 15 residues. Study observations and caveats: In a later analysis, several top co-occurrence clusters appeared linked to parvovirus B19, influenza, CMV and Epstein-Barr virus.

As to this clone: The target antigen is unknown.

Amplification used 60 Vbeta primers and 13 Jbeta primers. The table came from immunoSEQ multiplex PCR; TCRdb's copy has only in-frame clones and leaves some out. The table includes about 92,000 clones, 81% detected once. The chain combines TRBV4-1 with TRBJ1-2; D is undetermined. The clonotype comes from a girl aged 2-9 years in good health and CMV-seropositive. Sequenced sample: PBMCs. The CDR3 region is CASSQLRQLNYGYTF. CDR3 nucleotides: TGCGCCAGCAGCCAACTACGACAACTTAACTATGGCTACACCTTC.